A selection of T cell receptor beta chains follows, all from one sample in a study of control samples from healthy donors and cancer patients. Profiling relied on immunoSEQ multiplex PCR, and the TCRdb table lists in-frame clones only, not all of them. In the table there are some 100,000 clones, 90% of which are singletons. Sequenced material: blood. Every receptor here comes from a human donor in good health. The donor label of this sample is uncertain. Each CDR3 is given with its conserved first and last residue. D genes are given only for firm matches. Where a row states a size, it is once, few, many or the class of an expanded clone; other rows omit it.

TRBD1,.,TRBV4-2,14,TRBJ1-2,TGTGCCAGCAGCCAAGCACAGGGGGCCGATGGCTACACCTTC,CASSQAQGADGYTF
TRBD1,.,TRBV19,14,TRBJ1-1,TGTGCCAGTAGTATAGACTACAGGGGGACTGAAGCTTTCTTT,CASSIDYRGTEAFF
.,.,TRBV11-2,14,TRBJ2-1,TGTGCCCCTCTGCCCGGGACGGAATACAATGAGCAGTTCTTC,CAPLPGTEYNEQFF
.,.,TRBV24-1,13,TRBJ2-5,TGTGCCACCGGTCCGGGGGACCAAGAGACCCAGTACTTC,CATGPGDQETQYF
.,.,TRBV30,17,TRBJ2-1,TGTGCCTGGACCCCAGTGCGGCGGAAGAGCTCCTACAATGAGCAGTTCTTC,CAWTPVRRKSSYNEQFF
.,.,TRBV5-1,15,TRBJ1-1,TGCGCCAGCAGCTCGGGGTCTCTTGGGAACACTGAAGCTTTCTTT,CASSSGSLGNTEAFF
TRBD1,.,TRBV5-4,16,TRBJ1-1,TGTGCCAGCAGCTTCCCGACAGGGGATTTGAACACTGAAGCTTTCTTT,CASSFPTGDLNTEAFF
.,.,TRBV20-1,11,TRBJ2-1,TGCAGTGCTACCCGGGGGAGTGAGCAGTTCTTC,CSATRGSEQFF
TRBD1,.,TRBV28,16,TRBJ1-6,TGTGCCAGCACCACGTCCGGGACAGGGGTCAATTCACCCCTCCACTTT,CASTTSGTGVNSPLHF
.,.,TRBV6-5,14,TRBJ1-1,TGTGCCAGCAGTTACGGCCAGAGGAACACTGAAGCTTTCTTT,CASSYGQRNTEAFF
.,.,TRBV12-3/TRBV12-4,13,TRBJ2-5,TGTGCCAGCAGAACTACAGGGAGAGAGACCCAGTACTTC,CASRTTGRETQYF
.,.,TRBV18,16,TRBJ2-3,TGTGCCAGCTCACCTTACGGACGGGGGAGCACAGATACGCAGTATTTT,CASSPYGRGSTDTQYF
.,.,TRBV21-1,14,TRBJ1-2,TGTGCCAGCAGCAAACAGCAGGGCGGCTATGGCTACACCTTC,CASSKQQGGYGYTF
.,.,TRBV7-3,13,TRBJ2-2,TGTGCCAGCAGCCCGGATGGGGCCGGGGAGCTGTTTTTT,CASSPDGAGELFF
TRBD1,few,TRBV25-1,13,TRBJ2-4,TGTGCCAGCAGTGAGGGGACAGGGGGGATTCAGTACTTC,CASSEGTGGIQYF
.,.,TRBV5-1,14,TRBJ2-2,TGCGCCAGCAGCTTGGGGTTTTCCACCGGGGAGCTGTTTTTT,CASSLGFSTGELFF
.,.,TRBV29-1,13,TRBJ2-7,TGCAGCGTAAACGACGAGGGAACCTACGAGCAGTACTTC,CSVNDEGTYEQYF
TRBD2,.,TRBV10-3,17,TRBJ2-3,TGTGCCATCAGTGAGTTAAGAACTAGCGGGGGCACAGATACGCAGTATTTT,CAISELRTSGGTDTQYF
TRBD2,few,TRBV24-1,14,TRBJ2-1,TGTGCCACCAGTGACCTACTAGCGGGCAATGAGCAGTTCTTC,CATSDLLAGNEQFF
.,.,TRBV15,16,TRBJ2-6,TGTGCCACCAGCAGAGATCTAGGCTCTGGGGCCAACGTCCTGACTTTC,CATSRDLGSGANVLTF
.,.,TRBV5-1,16,TRBJ2-3,TGCGCCAGCAGTTCCTGGGGGCGGGGAGGCACAGATACGCAGTATTTT,CASSSWGRGGTDTQYF
.,.,TRBV19,14,TRBJ1-4,TGTGCCAGTAGTATATGGGGATTGAGTGAAAAACTGTTTTTT,CASSIWGLSEKLFF
.,.,TRBV27,15,TRBJ1-1,TGTGCCAGCAGTTTCGGGAGGGTCCCGCCGCCAAAAGCTTTCTTT,CASSFGRVPPPKAFF
.,.,TRBV5-1,14,TRBJ1-4,TGCGCCAGCACGTTGGGAGGTCTTAACGAAAAACTGTTTTTT,CASTLGGLNEKLFF
.,.,TRBV29-1,13,TRBJ2-2,TGCAGCGTTTTTGGGGCGAACACCGGGGAGCTGTTTTTT,CSVFGANTGELFF
.,.,TRBV7-9,16,TRBJ1-1,TGTGCCAGCAGCCAACCGGACGGCGGGACGAACACTGAAGCTTTCTTT,CASSQPDGGTNTEAFF
.,.,TRBV10-3,16,TRBJ2-6,TGTGCCATCCAGGACGGGCTAACAGCTGGGGCCAACGTCCTGACTTTC,CAIQDGLTAGANVLTF
.,once,TRBV4-1,14,TRBJ1-2,TGCGCCAGCAGCCCCAGGGTTGCCAACTATGGCTACACCTTC,CASSPRVANYGYTF
.,.,TRBV4-3,13,TRBJ1-1,TGCGCCAGCAGCCAAACAGGTCGCACTGAAGCTTTCTTT,CASSQTGRTEAFF
TRBD2,.,TRBV3-1/TRBV3-2,15,TRBJ2-5,TGTGCCAGCAGCCAAGATCAGGGACTACAAGAGACCCAGTACTTC,CASSQDQGLQETQYF
.,.,TRBV5-6,15,TRBJ2-5,TGTGCCAGCAGTGAACCGCAGGAGCTACAAGAGACCCAGTACTTC,CASSEPQELQETQYF
.,once,TRBV6-5,15,TRBJ1-3,TGTGCCAGCAGTAAGGCAAGCCCGGGTGGAAACACCATATATTTT,CASSKASPGGNTIYF
.,.,TRBV6-2/TRBV6-3,15,TRBJ2-5,TGTGCCAGCAGTTACGTACAGAGACCCCAAGAGACCCAGTACTTC,CASSYVQRPQETQYF
.,.,TRBV30,10,TRBJ1-1,TGTGCCTGGGGACAGTTTGAAGCTTTCTTT,CAWGQFEAFF
.,few,TRBV3-1/TRBV3-2,14,TRBJ1-5,TGTGCCAGCAGCCGGAGAGGAGGGCCACAGCCCCAGCATTTT,CASSRRGGPQPQHF
.,.,TRBV2,15,TRBJ1-1,TGTGCCAGCAGGGAGGCAGGGGCTACGAACACTGAAGCTTTCTTT,CASREAGATNTEAFF
.,.,TRBV6-6,14,TRBJ2-7,TGTGCCAGCAGTTATAGGGGGGACTCCTACGAGCAGTACTTC,CASSYRGDSYEQYF
.,once,TRBV10-2,16,TRBJ1-6,TGCGCCAGCAGTGAGTCGAGGACAGCTCTAGGTTCACCCCTCCACTTT,CASSESRTALGSPLHF
TRBD1,.,TRBV27,16,TRBJ1-6,TGTGCCAGCAGTCTACAAACCGGGACAGGGGGTTCACCCCTCCACTTT,CASSLQTGTGGSPLHF
.,.,TRBV5-6,16,TRBJ1-3,TGTGCCAGCAGCTTGTTTGGGTCGACAACTGGAAACACCATATATTTT,CASSLFGSTTGNTIYF
TRBD2,.,TRBV6-2/TRBV6-3,17,TRBJ2-2,TGTGCCAGCAGTTCCTCCTTGGTAGCGGGGGTACCCGGGGAGCTGTTTTTT,CASSSSLVAGVPGELFF
TRBD1,.,TRBV27,16,TRBJ2-2,TGTGCCAGCAGTTCCCCGGACAGGGGGAGAACCGGGGAGCTGTTTTTT,CASSSPDRGRTGELFF